This TCR beta chain was sequenced in a study of cytomegalovirus exposure and HLA in healthy donors. The length of the CDR3 is 15 residues. Germline CDR1 MNHEY, CDR2 SVGAGI. The ends lost 6 bases at V and 4 bases at J; junction bases unmatched: 10. It was with 60 Vbeta and 13 Jbeta primers that the PCR ran. Clones were read by immunoSEQ multiplex PCR, and TCRdb kept only the in-frame ones, dropping some. The sample has around 93,000 clones; 70% to 85% are singletons. The chain is built from TRBV6-5 and TRBJ2-3; 7 positions match TRBD2. Sequencing was performed on PBMCs. The origin of this receptor is a man aged 50-60 years in good health and CMV-seronegative. Here the CDR3 reads CASRSSGIRADTQYF. The CDR3 DNA reads as TGTGCCAGCAGATCCAGCGGGATACGGGCAGATACGCAGTATTTT.